This is a list of T cell receptor beta chains from one sample in a study of blood T cell repertoires in COVID-19. TCRdb keeps only in-frame clones here, not all; method: immunoSEQ multiplex PCR. In the table there are about 230,000 clones, 65% to 90% of which are singletons. The sequenced sample consisted of peripheral blood. These receptors were taken from a middle-aged woman who had recovered from COVID-19. CDR3s include the opening cysteine and the closing phenylalanine or tryptophan. The D gene is left open where the match is weak.

j_call | v_call | d_call | cdr3_aa
TRBJ1-6 | TRBV27 | TRBD1 | CASSPYRDRLSPLHF
TRBJ2-3 | TRBV7-2 | - | CASSNPGQGLYTQYF
TRBJ2-3 | TRBV13 | TRBD2 | CASSFGGGDYTDTQYF
TRBJ2-7 | TRBV20-1 | TRBD1 | CSAIDPGQGSYEQYF
TRBJ2-1 | TRBV15 | TRBD1 | CATSRVTGQPEQFF
TRBJ2-7 | TRBV2 | TRBD1 | CASTRTGGGVEQYF
TRBJ2-1 | TRBV3-1/TRBV3-2 | TRBD2 | CASSQDELAGLVNEQFF
TRBJ1-3 | TRBV6-5 | - | CASGNEAYTIYF
TRBJ1-2 | TRBV4-2 | - | CASSLDSYGYTF
TRBJ2-2 | TRBV4-3 | TRBD1 | CASSQDWATGMSGELFF
TRBJ2-2 | TRBV30 | - | CAWSANTGGELFF
TRBJ2-7 | TRBV20-1 | - | CSASGYGTWRDEQYF
TRBJ2-1 | TRBV12-3/TRBV12-4 | - | CASSLVSAEQFF
TRBJ2-7 | TRBV5-1 | TRBD1 | CASSKGQSYEQYF
TRBJ2-7 | TRBV7-9 | TRBD1 | CASSSQAFKPGQGAYEQYF
TRBJ2-2 | TRBV5-8 | - | CASISGGSGELFF
TRBJ1-1 | TRBV12-5 | - | CASGFRVGAGDTEAFF
TRBJ1-6 | TRBV5-3 | - | CARSYHRDPLHF
TRBJ2-5 | TRBV9 | TRBD2 | CASSVELAGDETQYF
TRBJ2-5 | TRBV5-4 | TRBD2 | CASSLDAGTKETQYF
TRBJ2-3 | TRBV13 | TRBD2 | CASAIAGGRYTQYF
TRBJ2-7 | TRBV6-2/TRBV6-3 | - | CASSSRDSAYEQYF
TRBJ1-1 | TRBV28 | TRBD1 | CASSPGTGARNEAFF
TRBJ2-7 | TRBV5-5 | - | CASSLETGLYYEQYF
TRBJ2-5 | TRBV14 | - | CASSRRAWETQYF
TRBJ2-1 | TRBV24-1 | - | CATSFPGGTYNEQFF
TRBJ1-3 | TRBV4-3 | TRBD1 | CASSPRSGQVTNTIYF
TRBJ1-2 | TRBV19 | - | CASSTGYGYTF
TRBJ1-2 | TRBV5-1 | TRBD1 | CASSFGQDPYSYTF
TRBJ2-7 | TRBV6-6 | TRBD1 | CASRPNRDRAYEQYF
TRBJ2-1 | TRBV6-5 | TRBD2 | CASSTGGDHYNEQFF
TRBJ1-2 | TRBV5-1 | TRBD1 | CASSLDSGGNYGYTF
TRBJ1-3 | TRBV4-3 | TRBD1 | CASSQNRGSGNTIYF
TRBJ2-1 | TRBV19 | - | CASTPRHSYNEQFF
TRBJ1-1 | TRBV30 | - | CAWSVFGREAFF
TRBJ1-6 | TRBV5-6 | - | CASRVGFGNSPLHF
TRBJ2-5 | TRBV7-9 | TRBD2 | CASSLARLAGDQYQETQYF
TRBJ1-1 | TRBV7-3 | - | CASSTTDFTEAFF
TRBJ2-1 | TRBV29-1 | - | CSVERDTKGNEQFF
TRBJ2-1 | TRBV5-6 | - | CASSLGRAPGNEQFF
TRBJ1-1 | TRBV6-5 | - | CASSRRQMGQAFF
TRBJ2-4 | TRBV29-1 | - | CSVEVWDKTRGIQYF
TRBJ1-2 | TRBV2 | - | CASSELSGIEGYTF